A single sample gave rise to the 19 T cell receptor beta chains below, sequenced in a study of shared clonotypes between healthy human individuals. Method: immunoSEQ multiplex PCR; TCRdb's copy keeps in-frame clones and lacks some. Of some 480,000 clones listed, approximately 79% are singletons. Specimen: PBMCs. These receptors were collected from a woman in her thirties or forties in good health. Some clones in this sample may be carry-over from other donors' samples.

This sequence joins TRBV9 and TRBJ2-1, with 14 nucleotides matching TRBD2. The CDR3 runs to 15 residues. CDR1 SGDLS and CDR2 YYNGEE come from the germline V gene. The V segment lost 1 base and the J segment 9 bases; nucleotides outside the gene matches: 3. The CDR3 sequence: CASSVTGTSGSEQFF. The CDR3 nucleotides are TGTGCCAGCAGCGTAACAGGGACTAGCGGGAGTGAGCAGTTCTTC.

V is TRBV27 and J is TRBJ2-3, with D unclear. This CDR3 spans 14 amino acids. The germline gives CDR1 MNHEY, CDR2 SMNVEV (reference sequence). V shed 7 bases and J shed 0 bases, with 11 bases lying between them. The CDR3 is CASTPSRSTDTQYF. The CDR3 DNA reads as TGTGCCAGCACCCCATCCCGCAGCACAGATACGCAGTATTTT.

This chain links TRBV28 with TRBJ1-1; 7 bases align to TRBD1. The CDR3 covers 13 residues. Trimming at V came to 10 bases and at J to 1 base, leaving 6 bases not matched to a gene. The V gene's germline CDR1 is MDHEN and CDR2 SYDVKM. CDR3 nucleotides: TGTGCCACCTCGGGACAGCCGAACACTGAAGCTTTCTTT. Protein product: CATSGQPNTEAFF.

In its sample, this clone was seen many times. The genes are TRBV6-1 and TRBJ2-7, with D perhaps TRBD1 (6 bases). The length of the CDR3 is 15 residues. Germline V gene sequence: CDR1 MNHNS, CDR2 SASEGT. Trimming shortened V by 2 bases and J by 0 bases, and 11 bases separated the two germline ends. Here the CDR3 reads CASSELTGSSYEQYF. Here the CDR3 DNA reads TGTGCCAGCAGTGAATTGACAGGCAGCTCCTACGAGCAGTACTTC.

A note on this clone: Other DNA sequences in this sample translate to the same CDR3. The V call is TRBV30, the J call TRBJ1-1; D is perhaps TRBD1 (6 bases). Looked up from germline, CDR1 is GTSNPN and CDR2 is SVGIG (reference sequence). The CDR3 sequence is 14 residues long. V lost 3 bases, J lost 2 bases, and 13 bases lay in between. In nucleotides, the CDR3 is TGTGCCTGGAGCGGCAGGGGCCGAAACACTGAAGCTTTCTTT. Translating gives CAWSGRGRNTEAFF.

The chain links TRBV5-6 to TRBJ1-2; tentative D call: TRBD1 (5 bases). V gave up 1 base and J gave up 7 bases, with 17 bases separating them. Germline assignment: CDR1 SGHDT and CDR2 YYEEEE. CDR3 length: 15 residues. The CDR3 nucleotides are TGTGCCAGCAGCTTGAGATTTGCGGGGGTGAGTGGCTACACCTTC. Protein product: CASSLRFAGVSGYTF.

This clone was recorded a few times. J is TRBJ2-7 and V is TRBV11-2, with D tentatively TRBD1 (6 bases). Germline CDR1 is SGHAT and CDR2 is FQNNGV. V lost 1 base and J lost 3, with 13 bases in between. The CDR3 sequence is 15 residues long. The CDR3 bases are TGTGCCAGCAGCTTAGGTAGTGGACAGTTCTACGAGCAGTACTTC. Its protein product is CASSLGSGQFYEQYF. Variable domain in full (rest from reference TRBV11-2 and TRBJ2-7): EAGVAQSPRYKIIEKRQSVAFWCNPISGHATLYWYQQILGQGPKLLIQFQNNGVVDDSQLPKDRFSAERLKGVDSTLKIQPAKLEDSAVYLCASSLGSGQFYEQYFGPGTRLTVT.

J is TRBJ2-7 and V is TRBV29-1; no firm D call. CDR1 SQVTM and CDR2 ANQGSEA come from the germline V gene. Trimming cost V 8 bases and J 3 bases, with 23 bases left between them. The length of the CDR3 is 15 residues. CDR3 amino acids: CSYSADGSSNYEQYF. In DNA, the CDR3 is TGCAGCTATTCCGCCGACGGATCCTCTAACTACGAGCAGTACTTC.

The chain combines TRBV7-7 with TRBJ2-2; perhaps TRBD1 as D (5 bases). The germline CDR1 and CDR2 sequences are SSHAT and FNYEAQ (reference sequence). V was clipped by 1 base and J by 0 bases, with 9 bases between them. The CDR3 is made up of 16 amino acids. CDR3 coding DNA: TGTGCCAGCAGCTTAGTCAGGGCTGCGAACACCGGGGAGCTGTTTTTT. As protein: CASSLVRAANTGELFF.

The chain recombines TRBV11-2 with TRBJ2-1; the D gene could be TRBD1 or TRBD2 (6 bases each). V lost 5 bases to trimming and J lost 7 bases, with 24 bases between them. The germline CDR1 and CDR2 sequences are SGHAT and FQNNGV. The CDR3 runs to 17 residues. DNA for the CDR3: TGTGCCAGCAGCGCCAGCTCGCTGAGAGTAGGGGGGAATGAGCAGTTCTTC. Its translation: CASSASSLRVGGNEQFF.

This rearrangement joins TRBV30 to TRBJ2-5; 11 bases are a match to TRBD2. CDR3 length equals 15 residues. The V segment lost 2 bases and the J segment 4 bases; nucleotides outside the gene matches: 6. CDR1 GTSNPN and CDR2 SVGIG come from the germline V gene (reference sequence). CDR3 in DNA: TGTGCCTGGAGTTCATGGACTAGCGGGCCAGAGACCCAGTACTTC. Protein sequence: CAWSSWTSGPETQYF.

V and J are TRBV29-1 and TRBJ2-1, with D perhaps TRBD1 or TRBD2 (5 bases each). The CDR3 has 12 amino acids. Germline lookup yields CDR1 SQVTM and CDR2 ANQGSEA. The V end lost 8 bases, the J end lost 9 bases, and 17 bases lay between the germline ends. CDR3 in DNA: TGCAGCCTGACCTATTCAGGGACTGAGCAGTTCTTC. As protein: CSLTYSGTEQFF.

A note on this clone: The identical CDR3 is also encoded by other nucleotide sequences in the sample. The chain recombines TRBV4-3 with TRBJ2-3; TRBD2 might be the D (6 bases). With 0 bases removed from V and 6 bases from J, the gap between germline ends came to 7 bases. Germline V CDR1 and CDR2: LGHNA, YSLEER. This CDR3 has 13 amino acids. The CDR3 loop reads CASSQDRGDTQYF. Written as DNA, the CDR3 is TGCGCCAGCAGCCAAGATCGGGGGGATACGCAGTATTTT.

This chain links TRBV6-1 with TRBJ1-4; no clear D. Per germline, CDR1 MNHNS and CDR2 SASEGT. V dropped 8 bases and J dropped 5 bases, with 12 bases sitting between them. This CDR3 has 13 residues. The CDR3, as DNA: TGTGCCAGCGGACTACATGTCAATGAAAAACTGTTTTTT. As protein: CASGLHVNEKLFF.

V is TRBV27 and J is TRBJ2-5; 7 bases line up with TRBD2. The germline V gene encodes CDR1 MNHEY and CDR2 SMNVEV (reference sequence). The CDR3 contains 11 residues. The junction had 5 bases not matched to a gene; V was cut back by 4 bases and J by 12 bases. In nucleotides, the CDR3 is TGTGCCAGCAGTTCCGGACTAGGGGAGTACTTC. As protein: CASSSGLGEYF.

This chain joins TRBV11-3 and TRBJ2-1; D is perhaps TRBD1 or TRBD2 (5 bases each). The length of the CDR3 is 15 residues. From germline, CDR1 is SGHNT and CDR2 YENEEA. Trimming cost V 5 bases and J 7 bases, with 18 bases left between them. CDR3 in amino acids: CASSPEGRGGNEQFF. CDR3 in DNA: TGTGCCAGCAGCCCAGAGGGAAGGGGCGGGAATGAGCAGTTCTTC.

The rearrangement uses TRBV28 and TRBJ2-7; 12 bases map to TRBD2. CDR1 is MDHEN and CDR2 is SYDVKM in the germline V gene. The ends lost 6 bases at V and 1 base at J; junction bases unmatched: 4. This CDR3 region has 15 residues. The CDR3 loop reads CASRMTSGRSYEQYF. CDR3 in DNA: TGTGCCAGCAGGATGACTAGCGGGAGATCCTACGAGCAGTACTTC.

The chain joins TRBV5-8 to TRBJ2-5, with D perhaps matching TRBD1 or TRBD2 (6 bases each). Trimming pared 5 bases from V and 1 base from J, leaving 15 bases between. Germline V gene sequence: CDR1 SGHTS, CDR2 YDEGEE. The CDR3 has 15 residues. This chain's CDR3 is CASRRGRGSQETQYF. The CDR3 DNA reads as TGTGCCAGCAGACGGGGGCGGGGCAGCCAAGAGACCCAGTACTTC.

CDR3 coding DNA: TGTGCCAGGGCAACTGACCCCAATTCACCCCTCCACTTT. It yields the protein CARATDPNSPLHF. The chain joins TRBV2 to TRBJ1-6; unclear D gene. Trimming stripped 9 bases from V and 7 bases from J, with 13 bases between. This CDR3 is built from 13 residues. CDR1 is SNHLY, CDR2 FYNNEI, per germline.